These T cell receptor beta chains were read from a single sample in a study of Graves' ophthalmopathy and Graves' hyperthyroidism. TCRdb used MiXCR to reprocess the multiplex PCR reads, holding one entry per CDR3 protein. The data hold roughly 600,000 distinct CDR3 sequences, with 35% to 45% observed a single time. The sequenced material came from peripheral blood or thyroid tissue (not recorded which). Receptors originate from an adult man with Graves' hyperthyroidism. Each CDR3 is given with its conserved first and last residue. A D gene is named only where the DNA matches it firmly. A row's size may be missing; if present it is once, few, many or a size class.

CDR3 DNA: TGTGCCAGTAGCCCGGGATCGCCCTACGAGCAGTACTTC; CDR3 protein: CASSPGSPYEQYF; J gene: TRBJ2-7; clone size: few; D gene: .; V gene: TRBV19
CDR3 DNA: TGTGCCAGCAGCCCTAGTCTGAGCCACTCTGGAAACACCATATATTTT; CDR3 protein: CASSPSLSHSGNTIYF; J gene: TRBJ1-3; clone size: few; D gene: .; V gene: TRBV5-6
CDR3 DNA: TGTGCCAGCAGTTTATCTCCCGCCGCCCTCCACTTT; CDR3 protein: CASSLSPAALHF; J gene: TRBJ1-6; clone size: many; D gene: .; V gene: TRBV28
CDR3 DNA: TGTGCCAGCAGCACCCGACAGGGTCACACTGAAGCTTTCTTT; CDR3 protein: CASSTRQGHTEAFF; J gene: TRBJ1-1; clone size: .; D gene: TRBD1; V gene: TRBV7-9
CDR3 DNA: TGTGCCAGCAGTGGGGGGAGGCAGACCGGGGAGCTGTTTTTT; CDR3 protein: CASSGGRQTGELFF; J gene: TRBJ2-2; clone size: many; D gene: .; V gene: TRBV9
CDR3 DNA: TGTGCCAGCAGCTTAAGCCCGGGGAACGGCGAGCAGTACTTC; CDR3 protein: CASSLSPGNGEQYF; J gene: TRBJ2-7; clone size: few; D gene: .; V gene: TRBV12-3/TRBV12-4
CDR3 DNA: TGTGCCAGCAGGACCCCGGGAGGGGCCGGGGAGCTGTTTTTT; CDR3 protein: CASRTPGGAGELFF; J gene: TRBJ2-2; clone size: few; D gene: TRBD2; V gene: TRBV12-3/TRBV12-4
CDR3 DNA: TGTGCCAGCAGCTTCGGGGGGACGAGGACCGGGGAGCTGTTTTTT; CDR3 protein: CASSFGGTRTGELFF; J gene: TRBJ2-2; clone size: many; D gene: TRBD2; V gene: TRBV7-8
CDR3 DNA: TGTGCCAGCAGCTTCCAACCTCACACAGGGGGCTATGGCTACACCTTC; CDR3 protein: CASSFQPHTGGYGYTF; J gene: TRBJ1-2; clone size: many; D gene: TRBD1; V gene: TRBV7-2
CDR3 DNA: TGTGCCAGCAGCTCTCAGGATGAGACTGAAGCTTTCTTT; CDR3 protein: CASSSQDETEAFF; J gene: TRBJ1-1; clone size: .; D gene: .; V gene: TRBV6-1
CDR3 DNA: TGTGCCAGCAGTCCTAGCGGGAGAACGGAGACCCAGTACTTC; CDR3 protein: CASSPSGRTETQYF; J gene: TRBJ2-5; clone size: many; D gene: TRBD2; V gene: TRBV7-2
CDR3 DNA: TGTGCCAGCAACGCCCTAGCGGGAGAGACCCAGTACTTC; CDR3 protein: CASNALAGETQYF; J gene: TRBJ2-5; clone size: many; D gene: TRBD2; V gene: TRBV2
CDR3 DNA: TGTGCCAGCAAAACCTGGGGACAAAACACTGAAGCTTTCTTT; CDR3 protein: CASKTWGQNTEAFF; J gene: TRBJ1-1; clone size: few; D gene: .; V gene: TRBV5-4